A selection of T cell receptor beta chains follows, all from one sample in a study of shared clonotypes between healthy human individuals. Using immunoSEQ multiplex PCR, the repertoire was profiled, and TCRdb retains in-frame clones only, with some absent. The data hold some 1,900,000 clones, with roughly 95% observed a single time. The specimen sequenced was naive CD8+ T cells sorted from blood. All receptors come from a man between 18 and 29 years old in good health. Both conserved end residues are part of each CDR3. D genes are given only for firm matches.

TRBD2 TRBJ2-5 TRBV5-1 CASSLAPSGQETQYF
NA TRBJ2-7 TRBV7-3 CASSYGGYEQYF
NA TRBJ2-7 TRBV7-2 CASSSGLEYEQYF
TRBD1 TRBJ2-2 TRBV10-3 CAIQGTGGENTGELFF
TRBD1 TRBJ1-4 TRBV6-6 CASSSPGQLNEKLFF
TRBD1 TRBJ2-7 TRBV29-1 CSVWGQGVSSYEQYF
NA TRBJ1-5 TRBV10-2 CASSESTVGNQPQHF
NA TRBJ2-7 TRBV15 CATSNGGGSSYEQYF
NA TRBJ2-1 TRBV6-5 CASSYGSDEQFF
NA TRBJ1-1 TRBV4-3 CASSPTPNTEAFF
TRBD2 TRBJ2-7 TRBV7-9 CASSLAVTSGTYEQYF
TRBD2 TRBJ2-3 TRBV28 CASSSPGGLTDTQYF
TRBD2 TRBJ2-1 TRBV15 CATSRERGLEKYNEQFF
NA TRBJ1-6 TRBV15 CATSQLRGNSPLHF
TRBD2 TRBJ2-2 TRBV13 CASSQREGRLTGELFF
NA TRBJ1-5 TRBV7-9 CASSLEVGGARGNQPQHF
NA TRBJ2-1 TRBV5-1 CASSLEGGGWWNEQFF
TRBD1 TRBJ1-1 TRBV28 CASSPDRFETEAFF
NA TRBJ2-5 TRBV6-5 CASSYFLGGGETQYF
TRBD1 TRBJ2-1 TRBV27 CASSQQGVWNEQFF